This TCR beta chain was sequenced for a study of blood T cell repertoires in COVID-19. At the level of the study: The samples span acute and convalescent COVID-19 from the United States, Italy and Spain. The analysed material was cDNA or gDNA that came from T cells, B-cell-depleted T cells, or PBMCs.

Sequencing used immunoSEQ multiplex PCR; TCRdb keeps in-frame clones, though not all of them. This sample carries about 260,000 clones, about 88% of them seen once, and the ten largest clones take less than 3%. Residents of about 25 US areas, aged about 18 to 95 years, made up the participants. Recovered status in Cohort 3 required two negative PCRs, clearance, or symptom resolution. After removal of 1 base from V and 4 bases from J, the junction contained 3 bases not matched to a gene. Germline CDR1 SEHNR, CDR2 FQNEAQ (reference sequence). This CDR3 has 15 residues. This clone turned up a few times. The sequencing sample was made of PBMCs or T cells enriched from blood (not recorded which). The chain couples TRBV7-9 to TRBJ1-4; TRBD1 matches 7 bases. The sequence was obtained from a woman aged 50 to 65 who had recovered from COVID-19. The CDR3 spells CASSLVTGNNEKLFF. In nucleotides, the CDR3 is TGTGCCAGCAGCTTAGTGACAGGGAATAATGAAAAACTGTTTTTT.